Shown below are 26 T cell receptor beta chains from a single sample sequenced in a study of blood T cell repertoires in COVID-19. The repertoire was sequenced with immunoSEQ multiplex PCR; TCRdb's copy has only in-frame clones and lacks some. The sample contains about 190,000 clones, 88% of which appear only once. Sequences were obtained from peripheral blood. These receptor sequences come from a human donor in a cohort sampled during active COVID-19.

The chain joins TRBV21-1 to TRBJ1-4. TRBV21-1 is a pseudogene. The CDR3 runs 16 residues. The CDR3 sequence: CASSKEAGRLNEKLFF. Written as DNA, the CDR3 is TGTGCCAGCAGCAAAGAGGCTGGGAGGTTGAATGAAAAACTGTTTTTT.

The chain uses TRBV3-1 (or the pseudogene TRBV3-2) and TRBJ2-3; a possible D gene is TRBD2 (6 bases). The CDR3 contains 13 residues. CDR1 and CDR2 from the germline V gene are LGHDT and YNNKEL (reference sequence). Trimming shortened V by 8 bases and J by 3 bases, and 12 bases separated the two germline ends. The CDR3 loop reads CASGGLQTDTQYF. The DNA for the CDR3 is TGTGCCAGCGGGGGACTGCAAACAGATACGCAGTATTTT.

This sequence joins TRBV5-1 and TRBJ2-1, with 8 bases matching TRBD1. The trim removed 4 bases at V and 5 bases at J, leaving 5 bases unmatched. Germline V CDR1 and CDR2: SGHRS, YFSETQ. The CDR3 consists of 14 residues. CDR3 loop: CASSERQGHNEQFF. The CDR3, as DNA: TGCGCCAGCAGCGAGAGACAGGGGCACAATGAGCAGTTCTTC.

This chain joins TRBV4-3 and TRBJ1-5; D unresolved. CDR1 is LGHNA, CDR2 YSLEER, per germline. V was cut by 0 bases and J by 1 base, with 4 bases left in between. This CDR3 spans 14 amino acids. The CDR3 DNA sequence: TGCGCCAGCAGCCAAGATAAAAGCAATCAGCCCCAGCATTTT. The encoded protein is CASSQDKSNQPQHF.

This clone appeared a few times. This chain joins TRBV27 and TRBJ2-7; the D gene is possibly TRBD2 (6 bases). The V gene lost 6 bases and the J gene lost 7 bases, with 19 bases spanning the gap. Germline CDR1 is MNHEY and CDR2 is SMNVEV (reference sequence). The CDR3 covers 14 residues. The CDR3 DNA reads TGTGCCAGCAGGTACGCAGGGAGGATTGAGGAGCAGTACTTC. Its protein product is CASRYAGRIEEQYF.

The chain uses TRBV5-4 and TRBJ2-7; 7 nucleotides match TRBD2. CDR1 is SGHNT, CDR2 YYREEE, per germline (reference sequence). J gave up 4 bases and V 3 bases, and 10 bases lay outside the gene matches. The CDR3 is made up of 15 amino acids. The CDR3 DNA follows: TGTGCCAGCAGCTCCCTTGCGGGAGACAGTTACGAGCAGTACTTC. Its protein is CASSSLAGDSYEQYF.

The rearrangement uses TRBV6-1 and TRBJ1-6, with TRBD1 matching 7 bases. With 2 bases clipped from V and 3 bases from J, the junction kept 7 bases outside the gene matches. Per germline, CDR1 MNHNS and CDR2 SASEGT. The CDR3 contains 17 residues. For the CDR3, the DNA is TGTGCCAGCAGTGAATTGGGGACAGCGCTCTATAATTCACCCCTCCACTTT. As protein: CASSELGTALYNSPLHF.

This chain connects TRBV15 to TRBJ2-2; D perhaps matches TRBD1 (5 bases). CDR1 is LNHNV, CDR2 YYDKDF, per germline (reference sequence). The CDR3 is made up of 16 amino acids. The ends were cut back, 1 base at V and 5 bases at J, with 14 bases in the middle. The CDR3 region is CATSRGDVGQTGELFF. The CDR3 bases are TGTGCCACCAGCAGAGGCGACGTGGGGCAAACCGGGGAGCTGTTTTTT. Combining the CDR3 with reference TRBV15 and TRBJ2-2 gives the whole variable domain DAMVIQNPRYQVTQFGKPVTLSCSQTLNHNVMYWYQQKSSQAPKLLFHYYDKDFNNEADTPDNFQSRRPNTSFCFLDIRSPGLGDTAMYLCATSRGDVGQTGELFFGEGSRLTVL.

The genes are TRBV18 and TRBJ1-3; D gene uncertain. Germline V gene data show CDR1 as KGHSH and CDR2 as LQKENI. Trimming stripped 2 bases from V and 7 bases from J, with 15 bases between. This CDR3 has 15 amino acids. The CDR3 DNA reads as TGTGCCAGCTCACCAGGACTTAATGTGGGGAACACCATATATTTT. It is translated as CASSPGLNVGNTIYF.

This clone came up once. The chain recombines TRBV9 with TRBJ2-7; D remains ambiguous. Germline CDR1 and CDR2: SGDLS and YYNGEE. The CDR3 spans 14 residues. Trimming stripped 3 bases from V and 0 bases from J, with 10 bases between. The CDR3 region is CASSAESSSYEQYF. In DNA form, the CDR3 reads TGTGCCAGCAGCGCCGAGTCGAGCTCCTACGAGCAGTACTTC.

V and J are TRBV18 and TRBJ1-1; D is possibly TRBD1 (5 bases). Germline V gene data show CDR1 as KGHSH and CDR2 as LQKENI. The germline V and J ends were trimmed by 0 bases and 4 bases, with 15 bases remaining between them. The length of the CDR3 is 16 residues. The CDR3 loop reads CASSPPTGLRSTEAFF. CDR3 in DNA: TGTGCCAGCTCACCACCCACAGGCCTGAGGAGCACTGAAGCTTTCTTT.

CDR3 residues: CASSLGGASGNTIYF. The CDR3 DNA sequence: TGTGCCAGCAGCCTGGGGGGGGCTTCTGGAAACACCATATATTTT. This rearrangement joins TRBV6-5 to TRBJ1-3, with D perhaps TRBD1 (6 bases). This CDR3 comprises 15 residues. Per germline, CDR1 MNHEY and CDR2 SVGAGI. The V and J ends lost 6 bases and 1 base respectively, with 13 bases between them.

V gene TRBV24-1 combines with J gene TRBJ2-5, with a weak D call TRBD1 (6 bases). Trimming pared 5 bases from V and 2 bases from J, leaving 11 bases between. CDR3 length: 14 amino acids. In germline, CDR1 is KGHDR, CDR2 SFDVKD. CDR3 bases: TGTGCCACCAGTGCCGTGGACAGTCAAGAGACCCAGTACTTC. Amino acids: CATSAVDSQETQYF.

In DNA, the CDR3 is TGTGCCATCAGTGATGGGGGGTTTGACACTGAAGCTTTCTTT. It specifies CAISDGGFDTEAFF. The rearrangement links TRBV10-3 to TRBJ1-1; D is possibly TRBD1 (5 bases). The germline CDR1 and CDR2 sequences are ENHRY and SYGVKD. Trimming stripped 3 bases from V and 3 bases from J, with 11 bases between. The CDR3 is 14 residues long.

The chain recombines TRBV5-1 with TRBJ1-4; unclear D gene. There are 15 residues in the CDR3. Germline V gene lookup returns CDR1 SGHRS and CDR2 YFSETQ. V lost 3 bases to trimming and J lost 5 bases, with 14 bases between them. The CDR3 loop reads CASSSLPVPNEKLFF. The CDR3 region has the DNA TGCGCCAGCAGCTCCTTACCGGTACCGAATGAAAAACTGTTTTTT.

This clone appeared a few times. V usage is TRBV5-1 and J usage is TRBJ1-5; tentative D call: TRBD1 (5 bases). From germline, CDR1 is SGHRS and CDR2 YFSETQ. V lost 0 bases and J lost 4, with 11 bases in between. The CDR3 is 15 amino acids. In DNA form, the CDR3 reads TGCGCCAGCAGCTTGGATGGGGGGAGGAATCAGCCCCAGCATTTT. It codes for CASSLDGGRNQPQHF. Full variable domain (missing parts from reference TRBV5-1 and TRBJ1-5): KAGVTQTPRYLIKTRGQQVTLSCSPISGHRSVSWYQQTPGQGLQFLFEYFSETQRNKGNFPGRFSGRQFSNSRSEMNVSTLELGDSALYLCASSLDGGRNQPQHFGDGTRLSIL.

The rearrangement links TRBV28 to TRBJ2-1, with 9 bases fitting TRBD1. This CDR3 comprises 16 residues. The junction had 3 bases not matched to a gene; V was cut back by 3 bases and J by 0 bases. Germline CDR1 reads MDHEN; CDR2 reads SYDVKM. This CDR3 reads CASSFGTGSSYNEQFF. CDR3 sequence (DNA): TGTGCCAGCAGTTTTGGGACAGGGAGCTCCTACAATGAGCAGTTCTTC. The full variable domain, rest sourced from reference TRBV28 and TRBJ2-1, is DVKVTQSSRYLVKRTGEKVFLECVQDMDHENMFWYRQDPGLGLRLIYFSYDVKMKEKGDIPEGYSVSREKKERFSLILESASTNQTSMYLCASSFGTGSSYNEQFFGPGTRLTVL.

The chain employs TRBV11-2 and TRBJ1-2, with 7 positions matching TRBD1. CDR3 length: 12 residues. The ends lost 5 bases at V and 5 bases at J; junction bases unmatched: 2. CDR1 SGHAT and CDR2 FQNNGV come from the germline V gene. The CDR3 nucleotides read TGTGCCAGCAGCGCGACAGGGTATGGCTACACCTTC. This codes for CASSATGYGYTF.

This clone showed up just a few times. V usage is TRBV9 and J usage is TRBJ2-1, with TRBD2 matching 14 bases. Per germline, CDR1 SGDLS and CDR2 YYNGEE. With 3 bases clipped from V and 12 bases from J, the junction kept 8 bases outside the gene matches. The CDR3 is made up of 15 amino acids. CDR3 region: CASSAGTSGGFGQFF. As DNA, the CDR3 is TGTGCCAGCAGCGCAGGGACTAGCGGGGGTTTTGGGCAGTTCTTC. Full variable domain (rest looked up from reference TRBV9 and TRBJ2-1): DSGVTQTPKHLITATGQRVTLRCSPRSGDLSVYWYQQSLDQGLQFLIQYYNGEERAKGNILERFSAQQFPDLHSELNLSSLELGDSALYFCASSAGTSGGFGQFFGPGTRLTVL.

This chain uses TRBV5-1 with TRBJ2-3, with a weak D call TRBD1 (5 bases). The CDR3 is 13 residues long. The germline V gene encodes CDR1 SGHRS and CDR2 YFSETQ. V lost 3 bases and J 1 base, leaving 6 bases between the germline ends. This CDR3 reads CASSSQGTDTQYF. In DNA, the CDR3 is TGCGCCAGCAGCTCACAGGGCACAGATACGCAGTATTTT.

The J gene is TRBJ2-5, the V gene TRBV19; TRBD2 matches 13 bases. This CDR3 is 15 amino acids long. The V and J ends lost 5 bases and 5 bases, in that order; junction bases with no gene match: 5. The germline CDR1 and CDR2 sequences are LNHDA and SQIVND (reference sequence). The CDR3 is CASSWTSGSRETQYF. The CDR3 nucleotides are TGTGCCAGTAGTTGGACTAGCGGGAGCAGGGAGACCCAGTACTTC.

This chain connects TRBV9 to TRBJ1-2, with D perhaps matching TRBD1 (5 bases). V gave up 0 bases and J gave up 5 bases, with 5 bases separating them. Looked up from germline, CDR1 is SGDLS and CDR2 is YYNGEE. The CDR3 has 12 amino acids. CDR3 amino acids: CASSVEGYGYTF. The CDR3, as DNA: TGTGCCAGCAGCGTAGAGGGGTATGGCTACACCTTC.

Note on this clone: The junction departs from the called germline gene at one end, perhaps through a read error. V gene TRBV27 combines with J gene TRBJ2-5; possible D gene TRBD2, 5 bases. This CDR3 is 13 amino acids long. The germline V gene has CDR1 MNHEY and CDR2 SMNVEV (reference sequence). The CDR3: CASSVSRGETQYF. For the CDR3, the DNA is TGTGCCAGCAGTGTATCCCGCGGGGAGACCCAGTACTTC.

This sequence joins TRBV12-3 or TRBV12-4 and TRBJ1-2, with D perhaps TRBD1 (5 bases). The CDR3 loop spans 13 amino acids. The ends were cut back, 1 base at V and 7 bases at J, with 10 bases in the middle. In DNA, the CDR3 is TGTGCCAGCAGTTTAGTAGGGGAGGTTGGCTACACCTTC. Amino acid sequence: CASSLVGEVGYTF.

The V call is TRBV6-6, the J call TRBJ2-2; D is possibly TRBD2 (7 bases). Germline V gene data show CDR1 as MNHNY and CDR2 as SVGAGI (reference sequence). The CDR3 sequence is 15 residues long. V shed 11 bases and J shed 0 bases, with 16 bases lying between them. The CDR3 DNA is TGTGCCGGGGGGGCGGGACCCGCGAACACCGGGGAGCTGTTTTTT. It codes for CAGGAGPANTGELFF.

The V gene is TRBV5-6, the J gene TRBJ1-5; D not certain. This CDR3 contains 14 residues. Germline V CDR1 and CDR2: SGHDT, YYEEEE. With 2 bases removed from V and 3 bases from J, the gap between germline ends came to 9 bases. Here the CDR3 DNA reads TGTGCCAGCAGCTTACAACAGATCAATCAGCCCCAGCATTTT. The encoded protein is CASSLQQINQPQHF.